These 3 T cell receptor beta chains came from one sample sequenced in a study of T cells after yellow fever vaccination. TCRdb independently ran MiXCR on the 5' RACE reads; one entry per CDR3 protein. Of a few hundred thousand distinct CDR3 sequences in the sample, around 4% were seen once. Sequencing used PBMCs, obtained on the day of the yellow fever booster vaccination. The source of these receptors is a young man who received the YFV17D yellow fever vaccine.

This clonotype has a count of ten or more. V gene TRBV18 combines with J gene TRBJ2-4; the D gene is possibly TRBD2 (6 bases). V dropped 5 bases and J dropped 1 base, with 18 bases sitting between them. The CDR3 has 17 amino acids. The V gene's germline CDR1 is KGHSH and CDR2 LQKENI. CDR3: CASSFRSGAGAKNIQYF. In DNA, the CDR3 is TGTGCCAGCTCATTTCGGTCGGGAGCCGGGGCCAAAAACATTCAGTACTTC.

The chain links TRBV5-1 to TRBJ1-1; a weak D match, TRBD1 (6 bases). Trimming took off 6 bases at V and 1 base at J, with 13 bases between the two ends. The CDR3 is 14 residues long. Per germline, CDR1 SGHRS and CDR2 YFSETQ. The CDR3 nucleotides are TGCGCCAGCACGGGGGGCATAAAGAACACTGAAGCTTTCTTT. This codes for CASTGGIKNTEAFF.

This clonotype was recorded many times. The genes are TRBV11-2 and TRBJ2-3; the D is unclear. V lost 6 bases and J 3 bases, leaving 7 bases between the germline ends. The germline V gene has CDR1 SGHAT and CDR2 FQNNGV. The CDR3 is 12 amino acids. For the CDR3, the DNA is TGTGCCAGCAGTCAACAGACAGATACGCAGTATTTT. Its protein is CASSQQTDTQYF.